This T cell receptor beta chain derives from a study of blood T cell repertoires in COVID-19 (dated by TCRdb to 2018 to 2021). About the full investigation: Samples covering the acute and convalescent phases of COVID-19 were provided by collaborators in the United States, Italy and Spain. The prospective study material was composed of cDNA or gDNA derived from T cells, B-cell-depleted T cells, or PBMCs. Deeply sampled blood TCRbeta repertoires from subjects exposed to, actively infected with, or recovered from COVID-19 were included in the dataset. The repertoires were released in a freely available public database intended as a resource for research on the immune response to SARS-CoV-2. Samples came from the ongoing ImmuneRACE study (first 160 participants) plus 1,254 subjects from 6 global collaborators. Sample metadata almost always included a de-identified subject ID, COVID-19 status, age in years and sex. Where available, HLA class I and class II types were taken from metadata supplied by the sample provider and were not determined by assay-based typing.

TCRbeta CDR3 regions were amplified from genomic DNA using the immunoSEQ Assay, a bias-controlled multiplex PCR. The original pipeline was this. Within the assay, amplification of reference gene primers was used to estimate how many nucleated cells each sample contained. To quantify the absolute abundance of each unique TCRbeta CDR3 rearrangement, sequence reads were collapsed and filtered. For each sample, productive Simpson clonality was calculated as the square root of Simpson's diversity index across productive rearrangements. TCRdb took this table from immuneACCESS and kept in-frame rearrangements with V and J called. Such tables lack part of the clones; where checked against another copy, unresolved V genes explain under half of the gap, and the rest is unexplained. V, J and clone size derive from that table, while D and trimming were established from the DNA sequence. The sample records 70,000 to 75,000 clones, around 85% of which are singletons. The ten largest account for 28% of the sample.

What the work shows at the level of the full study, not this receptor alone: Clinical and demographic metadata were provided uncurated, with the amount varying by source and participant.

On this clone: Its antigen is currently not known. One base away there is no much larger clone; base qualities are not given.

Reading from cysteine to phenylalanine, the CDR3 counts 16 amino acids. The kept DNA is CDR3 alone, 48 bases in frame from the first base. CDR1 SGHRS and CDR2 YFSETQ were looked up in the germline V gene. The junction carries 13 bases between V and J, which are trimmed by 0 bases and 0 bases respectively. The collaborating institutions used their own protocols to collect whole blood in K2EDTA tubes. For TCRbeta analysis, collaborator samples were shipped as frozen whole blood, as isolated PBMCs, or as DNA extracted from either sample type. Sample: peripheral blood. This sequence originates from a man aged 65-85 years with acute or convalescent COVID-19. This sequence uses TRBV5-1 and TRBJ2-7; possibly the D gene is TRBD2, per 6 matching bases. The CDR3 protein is CASSLVISGLSYEQYF. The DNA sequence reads TGCGCCAGCAGCTTGGTCATTAGCGGCCTCTCCTACGAGCAGTACTTC. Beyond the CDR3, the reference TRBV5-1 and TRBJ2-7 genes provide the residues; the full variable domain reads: KAGVTQTPRYLIKTRGQQVTLSCSPISGHRSVSWYQQTPGQGLQFLFEYFSETQRNKGNFPGRFSGRQFSNSRSEMNVSTLELGDSALYLCASSLVISGLSYEQYFGPGTRLTVT.